This T cell receptor (beta chain) is drawn from a study of shared T cell receptors in the human thymus. Produced via immunoSEQ multiplex PCR; TCRdb's table is partial and in-frame only. The sample consists of hundreds of thousands of clones, around 87% of them appearing once. The germline gives CDR1 SGHDT, CDR2 YYEEEE. The CDR3 has 16 residues. The V and J ends lost 2 bases and 7 bases, in that order; junction bases with no gene match: 9. The same data also went into a second study, on human thymus T cells. This second study notes: Thymic and blood repertoires appeared to show biased V and J gene usage.

The sequence derives from a boy younger than two with a congenital heart defect. Material for sequencing was thymocytes. V is TRBV5-6 and J is TRBJ1-4, with 9 bases aligning to TRBD1. The CDR3 loop reads CASSFGQGLSSEKLFF. CDR3 sequence (DNA): TGTGCCAGCAGCTTTGGACAGGGGCTTAGTAGTGAAAAACTGTTTTTT.